This entry features one TCR beta chain sequence. Sequencing used immunoSEQ multiplex PCR; TCRdb keeps in-frame clones, though not all of them. Counted here are fewer than 25,000 clones, more than 85% occurring once; the ten biggest clones make up roughly 1%. The data stem from a study of T cell changes during pregnancy in multiple sclerosis. This CDR3 has 12 amino acids. Germline CDR1 SGHDN, CDR2 FVKESK. The ends were cut back, 2 bases at V and 1 base at J, with 2 bases in the middle. The sequenced sample was CD4+ T cells from peripheral blood mononuclear cells, obtained in the second trimester of pregnancy. The TCR was taken from a female donor in good health, enrolled as a control in a pregnancy study. The rearrangement links TRBV14 to TRBJ1-1; D is unclear. CDR3 DNA: TGTGCCAGCAGCCAACAGAACACTGAAGCTTTCTTT. Residues: CASSQQNTEAFF.